These 21 T cell receptor beta chains were all obtained from the same sample, sequenced in a study of T-cell memory formation after mild COVID-19. TCRdb re-derived calls from the 5' RACE reads in MiXCR, one entry per CDR3 protein. The table has roughly 130,000 distinct CDR3 sequences, 15% to 20% seen once. The sample comprised PBMCs or a T cell subset sorted from them (not recorded which). These receptors were collected from an adult woman who had mild COVID-19 (a few samples of this study predate the infection). Cell type and time point are not known.

The chain is built from TRBV5-1 and TRBJ1-4; 9 bases agree with TRBD1. The CDR3 runs 15 residues. Trimming cost V 4 bases and J 3 bases; bases outside gene matches: 4. CDR1 is SGHRS and CDR2 is YFSETQ in the germline V gene. DNA of the CDR3: TGCGCCAGCAGCCTACAGGGGGCTGCTAATGAAAAACTGTTTTTT. Encoded protein: CASSLQGAANEKLFF.

This clonotype was counted between two and nine times. The rearrangement joins TRBV4-1 to TRBJ2-5; 9 nucleotides agree with TRBD2. The CDR3 is made up of 15 amino acids. Trimming took 1 base from V and 3 from J; bases not matched to a gene: 3. The germline CDR1 and CDR2 sequences are MGHRA and YSYEKL. CDR3 region: CASSQAQRGEETQYF. Here the CDR3 DNA reads TGCGCCAGCAGCCAAGCACAGCGGGGGGAAGAGACCCAGTACTTC.

This clonotype came up a few times. V gene TRBV5-1 combines with J gene TRBJ2-7; a possible D gene is TRBD2 (5 bases). Germline V lookup: CDR1 SGHRS, CDR2 YFSETQ. The CDR3 consists of 14 residues. V lost 4 bases and J 7 bases, leaving 18 bases between the germline ends. CDR3 sequence: CASSAALGIREQYF. Written as DNA, the CDR3 is TGCGCCAGCAGCGCTGCCCTCGGGATTAGGGAGCAGTACTTC.

The rearrangement uses TRBV5-1 and TRBJ2-1, with TRBD2 identical over 8 bases. V was clipped by 4 bases and J by 0 bases; unmatched bases: 6. The CDR3 has 16 residues. Germline values: CDR1 SGHRS, CDR2 YFSETQ. The CDR3 loop is CASSRTSGSSYNEQFF. The CDR3 nucleotides read TGCGCCAGCAGCCGAACTAGCGGTTCCTCCTACAATGAGCAGTTCTTC. Using reference TRBV5-1 and TRBJ2-1 for the parts outside the CDR3, the full variable domain is KAGVTQTPRYLIKTRGQQVTLSCSPISGHRSVSWYQQTPGQGLQFLFEYFSETQRNKGNFPGRFSGRQFSNSRSEMNVSTLELGDSALYLCASSRTSGSSYNEQFFGPGTRLTVL.

This clonotype was recorded a few times. The chain joins TRBV12-3 or TRBV12-4 to TRBJ1-1, with D unresolved. The CDR3 contains 15 residues. V was cut by 7 bases and J by 4 bases, with 19 bases left in between. The CDR3 coding sequence is TGTGCCAGCACCATGGACCTACTGCGGACCACTGAAGCTTTCTTT. This translates into CASTMDLLRTTEAFF.

This clonotype was detected ten times or more. The CDR3 nucleotides are TGCAGTGCTGGGTCTAGCGGGAGTTCCTACGAGCAGTACTTC. Its translation is CSAGSSGSSYEQYF. The V call is TRBV20-1, the J call TRBJ2-7, with TRBD2 matching 10 bases. The V gene end was trimmed by 5 bases and the J gene end by 1 base; junction bases not matched to a gene: 5. The CDR3 consists of 14 residues. CDR1 is DFQATT and CDR2 is SNEGSKA in the germline V gene (reference sequence).

This clonotype has more than one count but fewer than ten. V usage is TRBV24-1 and J usage is TRBJ1-2; D not resolved. This CDR3 is built from 11 residues. Germline CDR1 KGHDR, CDR2 SFDVKD. The V end lost 9 bases, the J end lost 0 bases, and 4 bases lay between the germline ends. In DNA, the CDR3 is TGTGCCACCGGAGCTAACTATGGCTACACCTTC. Protein product: CATGANYGYTF.

This clonotype was counted only a few times. The rearrangement links TRBV19 to TRBJ1-6, with no clear D. The CDR3 consists of 16 residues. Trimming stripped 7 bases from V and 0 bases from J, with 13 bases between. Germline CDR1 and CDR2: LNHDA and SQIVND (reference sequence). In DNA, the CDR3 is TGTGCCAGTATGTCGGAGACGAGCTCCTATAATTCACCCCTCCACTTT. Encoded protein: CASMSETSSYNSPLHF.

In this sample, this clonotype turned up a few times. V usage is TRBV5-1 and J usage is TRBJ1-4, with a possible D match to TRBD1 (5 bases). Trimming took 0 bases from V and 11 from J, leaving 11 bases between them. Germline CDR1 reads SGHRS; CDR2 reads YFSETQ. CDR3 length: 13 amino acids. In nucleotides, the CDR3 is TGCGCCAGCAGCTTGGATGGCGGGACGAAACTGTTTTTT. Its translation is CASSLDGGTKLFF.

This clonotype was observed a few times. This chain links TRBV20-1 with TRBJ2-3; D might be TRBD2 (5 bases). Trimming cost V 3 bases and J 1 base, with 8 bases left between them. The CDR3 extends over 13 amino acids. Germline lookup yields CDR1 DFQATT and CDR2 SNEGSKA (reference sequence). CDR3 DNA sequence: TGCAGTGCTAGGCCAGCGGGCACAGATACGCAGTATTTT. It encodes CSARPAGTDTQYF.

In this sample, this clonotype turned up a few times. The CDR3 DNA is TGTGCCACCAGTGATCCGCTGGAGACCCAGTACTTC. This gives the protein CATSDPLETQYF. The chain joins TRBV24-1 to TRBJ2-5; D unclear. V lost 3 bases, J lost 5 bases, and 6 bases lay in between. Germline CDR1 KGHDR, CDR2 SFDVKD. The CDR3 loop spans 12 amino acids.

The J gene is TRBJ2-3, the V gene TRBV14; D uncertain. This CDR3 region has 14 residues. V was shortened by 1 base and J by 2 bases, with 7 bases between the two germline ends. Germline V gives CDR1 SGHDN, CDR2 FVKESK. The DNA for the CDR3 is TGTGCCAGCAGCCAAGGTGGCTCCACAGATACGCAGTATTTT. It is translated as CASSQGGSTDTQYF. The variable domain in full, completed from reference TRBV14 and TRBJ2-3, reads EAGVTQFPSHSVIEKGQTVTLRCDPISGHDNLYWYRRVMGKEIKFLLHFVKESKQDESGMPNNRFLAERTGGTYSTLKVQPAELEDSGVYFCASSQGGSTDTQYFGPGTRLTVL.

The chain couples TRBV18 to TRBJ1-1, with TRBD1 as a possible D gene (5 bases). This CDR3 has 13 residues. Trimming cost V 6 bases and J 3 bases, with 11 bases left between them. Germline CDR1 and CDR2: KGHSH and LQKENI. CDR3 bases: TGTGCCAGCTCCCGAGACAGAGACACTGAAGCTTTCTTT. Its translation is CASSRDRDTEAFF.

This rearrangement joins TRBV2 to TRBJ1-2; maybe TRBD1 (6 bases). Trimming took off 8 bases at V and 4 bases at J, with 20 bases between the two ends. Germline V lookup: CDR1 SNHLY, CDR2 FYNNEI. CDR3 size: 15 residues. In DNA, the CDR3 is TGTGCCAGCCAGCCCCCGGGGGGCGCTGGCTATGGCTACACCTTC. This translates into CASQPPGGAGYGYTF.

V and J are TRBV5-1 and TRBJ2-7; D ambiguous. CDR1 is SGHRS, CDR2 YFSETQ, per germline. V lost 0 bases and J 1 base, leaving 8 bases between the germline ends. The CDR3 has 14 residues. The CDR3 DNA reads as TGCGCCAGCAGCTTGGACGGACGGTCCTACGAGCAGTACTTC. Its protein product is CASSLDGRSYEQYF. The variable domain in full, with the rest retrieved from reference TRBV5-1 and TRBJ2-7, is KAGVTQTPRYLIKTRGQQVTLSCSPISGHRSVSWYQQTPGQGLQFLFEYFSETQRNKGNFPGRFSGRQFSNSRSEMNVSTLELGDSALYLCASSLDGRSYEQYFGPGTRLTVT.

V usage is TRBV7-9 and J usage is TRBJ2-3; D gene ambiguous. This CDR3 has 14 residues. CDR1 SEHNR and CDR2 FQNEAQ come from the germline V gene (reference sequence). The V gene lost 0 bases and the J gene lost 0 bases, with 4 bases spanning the gap. As DNA, the CDR3 is TGTGCCAGCAGCTTAGCGGCTAGCACAGATACGCAGTATTTT. Amino acid sequence: CASSLAASTDTQYF.

The rearrangement joins TRBV7-2 to TRBJ2-7; perhaps D is TRBD1 or TRBD2 (5 bases each). The V gene's germline CDR1 is SGHTA and CDR2 FQGNSA. The V gene lost 5 bases and the J gene lost 3 bases, with 17 bases spanning the gap. The CDR3 loop spans 15 amino acids. Written as DNA, the CDR3 is TGTGCCAGCAGCCCTACCTGGGACCCGGACTACGAGCAGTACTTC. Translating it yields CASSPTWDPDYEQYF.

The V call is TRBV7-3, the J call TRBJ1-1; 7 positions agree with TRBD1. From germline, CDR1 is SGHTA and CDR2 FQGTGA. After removal of 6 bases from V and 5 bases from J, the junction contained 3 bases not matched to a gene. CDR3 length: 12 amino acids. The CDR3 spells CASRGDRTEAFF. DNA for the CDR3: TGTGCCAGCAGGGGGGACAGAACTGAAGCTTTCTTT.

The rearrangement joins TRBV5-1 to TRBJ1-1; D not certain. Deletions cut 0 bases from V and 1 base from J, with 7 bases between. From germline, CDR1 is SGHRS and CDR2 YFSETQ. There are 14 residues in the CDR3. CDR3 protein: CASSLALGNTEAFF. In DNA form, the CDR3 reads TGCGCCAGCAGCTTGGCTTTGGGGAACACTGAAGCTTTCTTT.

V usage is TRBV25-1 and J usage is TRBJ1-1; no firm D call. Germline V gene lookup returns CDR1 MGHDK and CDR2 SYGVNS. Trimming removed 4 bases from V and 10 bases from J, with 13 bases in between. This CDR3 is 12 amino acids long. CDR3 residues: CASSGAFPGAFF. CDR3 coding DNA: TGTGCCAGCAGTGGGGCCTTTCCTGGAGCTTTCTTT.

This clonotype was counted a few times. V is TRBV7-2 and J is TRBJ2-1; 9 bases match TRBD1. J was trimmed by 9 bases and V by 5 bases; bases with no gene match: 8. The CDR3 spans 14 residues. Germline V gene sequence: CDR1 SGHTA, CDR2 FQGNSA. The CDR3 DNA reads as TGTGCCAGCAGCGTGGGGACAGGGCTCGGTGAGCAGTTCTTC. It codes for CASSVGTGLGEQFF. Filled out from reference TRBV7-2 and TRBJ2-1, the complete variable domain reads GAGVSQSPSNKVTEKGKDVELRCDPISGHTALYWYRQSLGQGLEFLIYFQGNSAPDKSGLPSDRFSAERTGGSVSTLTIQRTQQEDSAVYLCASSVGTGLGEQFFGPGTRLTVL.